A single T cell receptor beta chain is shown here with its context. Its recognized antigen is unknown. No clone much larger than this one lies a single base away; base qualities are absent. The sample belongs to a study of cytomegalovirus exposure and HLA in healthy donors listed by TCRdb under 2017. Regarding the complete study: The 670 or so repertoires of the first cohort and the roughly 120 validation repertoires were produced on the same platform, according to a later analysis. The aim of the study was to test whether cataloging public T cell receptors could identify signatures of past pathogen exposure. In addition to the first cohort of 666 subjects, a separate validation cohort of approximately 110 different subjects was used. To predict cytomegalovirus infection status, the study brought together high-throughput TCR immunosequencing, statistical association of individual TCRs with disease status, and machine learning.

The paper's findings and limits, for the study overall: Most TCR sequences were seen in very few donors, while some public TCRs were found in many individuals. A later analysis had no HLA typing for the validation cohort, so co-occurrence there was scored across all 130 or so repertoires. A few of the identified cytomegalovirus-associated TCR beta chains were confirmed in vitro to be specific for cytomegalovirus antigens. The study gave a list of roughly 150 TCR beta chains associated with cytomegalovirus. In both the original and validation cohorts, the classifier was reported to diagnose cytomegalovirus status with high specificity and sensitivity. It was suggested by the authors that the approach could potentially be generalized to other disease states and immunological phenotypes. Of the cluster scores, approximately 94% were above 0 in a later analysis, which found that TCRs clustered in the first cohort also tended to co-occur in the 120 or so validation repertoires.

The library came from the immunoSEQ multiplex PCR assay. On the authors' methods: A statistical classification framework was built for diagnosing cytomegalovirus status from the catalog of TCR beta chain sequences. The table was pulled from immuneACCESS by TCRdb, which kept in-frame rearrangements only. Such tables lose some clones; where checked, under half of the loss comes from unresolved V genes, and the rest has no known cause. V, J and clone size were drawn from that table, and D and trimming were deduced from the DNA. The sample table records about 50,000 clones; just over 90% of these occur just once. The ten largest make up over 0.95% of the sample. Taken from cysteine to phenylalanine, the CDR3 has 16 residues. Only the CDR3 DNA stays, 48 bases, in frame from base 1. V loses 2 bases of germline sequence and J loses 3 bases, and the interval between the two ends is 15 bases. CDR1 and CDR2, per the germline V gene, are SGHAT and FQNNGV.

Donors formed part of the validation cohort, which comprised some 120 subjects and was distinct from the first cohort of 550 to 850 subjects. The sequence was collected from a man aged 18 to 29 in good health and CMV-seronegative. The chain is made from TRBV11-2 and TRBJ2-3; 6 matching bases give a weak D call of TRBD2. Sequenced sample: PBMCs. Here the CDR3 is given as CASSLQPGEVTDTQYF. DNA sequence: TGTGCCAGCAGCTTACAACCGGGAGAGGTGACAGATACGCAGTATTTT.